A single sample is the source of the 8 T cell receptor beta chains below, sequenced in a study of HIV-infected patients and healthy controls. Alpha and beta constant-region primers primed reverse transcription of about 500 ng RNA. Each of the alpha and beta chains got its own library through chain-specific third strand synthesis with indices. TCRdb re-derived calls from the 5' RACE reads in MiXCR, one entry per CDR3 protein. The repertoire holds some 2,000 distinct CDR3 sequences, with about 15% as singletons. Antiretroviral therapy had run roughly three months, about 14 weeks, before follow-up blood collection. The repertoire came from unfractionated whole blood and reflected all unsorted peripheral T cells. The input for sequencing was blood, taken during antiretroviral therapy. The receptors were gathered from an adult with HIV infection.

This clonotype came up a few times. The V gene is TRBV29-1, the J gene TRBJ1-4, with 9 bases fitting TRBD1. The CDR3 is 18 amino acids. Germline loops: CDR1 SQVTM, CDR2 ANQGSEA. Trimming removed 0 bases from V and 0 bases from J; junction bases left unmatched: 8. For the CDR3, the DNA is TGCAGCGTTGAAGAGGGACAGGGAAACTTTGCAACTAATGAAAAACTGTTTTTT. Its translation: CSVEEGQGNFATNEKLFF. Full variable domain (remainder filled in from reference TRBV29-1 and TRBJ1-4): SAVISQKPSRDICQRGTSLTIQCQVDSQVTMMFWYRQQPGQSLTLIATANQGSEATYESGFVIDKFPISRPNLTFSTLTVSNMSPEDSSIYLCSVEEGQGNFATNEKLFFGSGTQLSVL.

This clonotype appeared many times. The genes are TRBV6-1 and TRBJ2-2, with TRBD1 identical over 7 bases. CDR3 length: 15 residues. V gave up 10 bases and J gave up 1 base; unmatched junction bases: 9. CDR1 MNHNS and CDR2 SASEGT come from the germline V gene. CDR3 region: CATTQDRLNTGELFF. DNA of the CDR3: TGTGCCACTACCCAGGACAGGTTGAACACCGGGGAGCTGTTTTTT.

By frequency in the sample, this clonotype is large (0.1 to 1%). V is TRBV2 and J is TRBJ1-1; D remains unclear. Trimming took off 0 bases at V and 7 bases at J, with 3 bases between the two ends. The CDR3 runs 11 residues. Germline values: CDR1 SNHLY, CDR2 FYNNEI. The CDR3 sequence: CASSEALEAFF. The CDR3 DNA follows: TGTGCCAGCAGTGAAGCTCTTGAAGCTTTCTTT. The variable domain in full, with the rest retrieved from reference TRBV2 and TRBJ1-1, is EPEVTQTPSHQVTQMGQEVILRCVPISNHLYFYWYRQILGQKVEFLVSFYNNEISEKSEIFDDQFSVERPDGSNFTLKIRSTKLEDSAMYFCASSEALEAFFGQGTRLTVV.

By share of the sample, this clonotype is medium-sized. The CDR3 DNA sequence: TGTGCCAGTCAGGGGACGCCCGTGGAAGATACGCAGTATTTT. This codes for CASQGTPVEDTQYF. This chain links TRBV11-2 with TRBJ2-3, with D maybe TRBD1 (6 bases). The V and J ends lost 9 bases and 5 bases respectively, with 18 bases between them. Germline V CDR1 and CDR2: SGHAT, FQNNGV. CDR3 length equals 14 residues.

By share, this clonotype ranks as medium-sized (0.01 to 0.1%). The chain combines TRBV20-1 with TRBJ2-7; the D gene is possibly TRBD2 (5 bases). Germline loops: CDR1 DFQATT, CDR2 SNEGSKA (reference sequence). The CDR3 is 14 amino acids. V was trimmed by 0 bases and J by 6 bases, leaving 15 bases between them. DNA for the CDR3: TGCAGTGCTAGAGATGGGAGCGGACCTACCGAGCAGTACTTC. It specifies CSARDGSGPTEQYF.

In this sample, this clonotype is medium-sized (0.01 to 0.1%). The chain is built from TRBV7-2 and TRBJ2-1, with D unclear. CDR1 is SGHTA and CDR2 is FQGNSA in the germline V gene. The ends were cut back, 5 bases at V and 0 bases at J, with 11 bases in the middle. The CDR3 sequence is 15 residues long. CDR3 protein: CASSPDRVSYNEQFF. The DNA of the CDR3 is TGTGCCAGCAGCCCCGACCGAGTCTCCTACAATGAGCAGTTCTTC.

In its sample, this clonotype is medium-sized. The CDR3 nucleotides are TGCGCCAGCAGCTTCGGACTAGCGGGAGACCCGTACCAAGAGACCCAGTACTTC. Amino acid sequence: CASSFGLAGDPYQETQYF. The chain links TRBV5-1 to TRBJ2-5; 13 bases match TRBD2. Germline V lookup: CDR1 SGHRS, CDR2 YFSETQ. The length of the CDR3 is 18 residues. J lost 0 bases, V lost 2 bases, and 7 bases had no gene match.

This clonotype is medium-sized within its sample. The gene calls are TRBV6-6 and TRBJ2-7, with D perhaps assigned TRBD1 or TRBD2 (6 bases each). Germline V CDR1 and CDR2: MNHNY, SVGAGI (reference sequence). The CDR3 is 17 amino acids. Deletions cut 2 bases from V and 6 bases from J, with 23 bases between. The CDR3 loop reads CASSYALNREVGGEQYF. CDR3 in DNA: TGTGCCAGCAGTTACGCCTTAAACAGGGAGGTAGGGGGCGAGCAGTACTTC.